Below are 9 T cell receptor beta chains sequenced from a single sample in a study of cytomegalovirus exposure and HLA in healthy donors. In the PCR, 60 Vbeta and 13 Jbeta primers were used. Assay used: immunoSEQ multiplex PCR; TCRdb lists only in-frame clones, some missing. The table has under 200,000 clones, about 78% seen once. Sequenced: PBMCs. The source is a man aged 40-49 years in good health and CMV-seronegative.

The rearrangement links TRBV16 to TRBJ2-2; the D gene is possibly TRBD1 (5 bases). CDR3 length equals 16 residues. V was cut by 5 bases and J by 1 base, with 14 bases left in between. The germline gives CDR1 KGHSY, CDR2 FQNENV. CDR3 loop: CASSFQGILNTGELFF. Here the CDR3 DNA reads TGTGCCAGCAGCTTTCAGGGAATTCTGAACACCGGGGAGCTGTTTTTT.

The rearrangement joins TRBV5-6 to TRBJ2-3; 9 bases match TRBD1. CDR1 and CDR2 (germline): SGHDT, YYEEEE. The CDR3 is made up of 12 amino acids. The V gene end was trimmed by 4 bases and the J gene end by 10 bases; junction bases not matched to a gene: 4. CDR3 nucleotides: TGTGCCAGCAGCCCTGGGACAGGGCCGCAGTATTTT. Translating it yields CASSPGTGPQYF.

The chain couples TRBV7-6 to TRBJ1-1; D not resolved. The germline CDR1 and CDR2 sequences are SGHVS and FNYEAQ. V lost 1 base and J 4 bases, leaving 7 bases between the germline ends. The CDR3 loop spans 13 amino acids. CDR3 DNA: TGTGCCAGCAGCTTAGAGGAGAGCACTGAAGCTTTCTTT. Amino acids: CASSLEESTEAFF.

V gene TRBV5-6 combines with J gene TRBJ1-1; weak D call: TRBD1 (6 bases). Trimming removed 3 bases from V and 6 bases from J, with 12 bases in between. Germline values: CDR1 SGHDT, CDR2 YYEEEE. This CDR3 region has 13 residues. CDR3 sequence reads: CASSWDTRAEAFF. In DNA, the CDR3 is TGTGCCAGCAGCTGGGACACCCGAGCTGAAGCTTTCTTT.

This clone was picked up a small number of times. The chain joins TRBV2 to TRBJ1-4; D is unresolved. Germline values: CDR1 SNHLY, CDR2 FYNNEI. The CDR3 covers 14 residues. With 0 bases removed from V and 6 bases from J, the gap between germline ends came to 8 bases. This CDR3 is CASSEAEGHEKLFF. CDR3 sequence (DNA): TGTGCCAGCAGTGAAGCTGAGGGCCATGAAAAACTGTTTTTT.

This sequence joins TRBV19 and TRBJ1-5; tentative D call: TRBD1 (6 bases). Germline CDR1 is LNHDA and CDR2 is SQIVND (reference sequence). This CDR3 comprises 16 residues. V gave up 6 bases and J gave up 4 bases, with 19 bases separating them. CDR3 DNA: TGTGCCAGTAGATTTCGGGGGGCCCAAACGAATCAGCCCCAGCATTTT. Translating it yields CASRFRGAQTNQPQHF. Together with reference TRBV19 and TRBJ1-5, the CDR3 gives the full variable domain: DGGITQSPKYLFRKEGQNVTLSCEQNLNHDAMYWYRQDPGQGLRLIYYSQIVNDFQKGDIAEGYSVSREKKESFPLTVTSAQKNPTAFYLCASRFRGAQTNQPQHFGDGTRLSIL.

This chain connects TRBV7-2 to TRBJ2-7; TRBD2 matches 10 bases. This CDR3 is 15 amino acids long. In germline, CDR1 is SGHTA, CDR2 FQGNSA. J lost 6 bases, V lost 3 bases, and 8 bases had no gene match. This CDR3 reads CASSFRSGGGSEQYF. In nucleotides, the CDR3 is TGTGCCAGCAGCTTCCGAAGCGGGGGGGGTTCCGAGCAGTACTTC.

The rearrangement uses TRBV2 and TRBJ1-1; no clear D. Germline lookup yields CDR1 SNHLY and CDR2 FYNNEI. CDR3 length: 13 amino acids. Trimming shortened V by 3 bases and J by 7 bases, and 12 bases separated the two germline ends. CDR3 protein: CASSESEANEAFF. The DNA of the CDR3 is TGTGCCAGCAGTGAGAGCGAAGCCAATGAAGCTTTCTTT.

This clone has just a few counts. The rearrangement joins TRBV11-2 to TRBJ1-1; D gene ambiguous. Trimming removed 0 bases from V and 8 bases from J, with 13 bases in between. The length of the CDR3 is 14 residues. Germline V gene sequence: CDR1 SGHAT, CDR2 FQNNGV. The CDR3 DNA sequence: TGTGCCAGCAGCTTAGAGGGTATTGGGCAAGAAGCTTTCTTT. Translating gives CASSLEGIGQEAFF.